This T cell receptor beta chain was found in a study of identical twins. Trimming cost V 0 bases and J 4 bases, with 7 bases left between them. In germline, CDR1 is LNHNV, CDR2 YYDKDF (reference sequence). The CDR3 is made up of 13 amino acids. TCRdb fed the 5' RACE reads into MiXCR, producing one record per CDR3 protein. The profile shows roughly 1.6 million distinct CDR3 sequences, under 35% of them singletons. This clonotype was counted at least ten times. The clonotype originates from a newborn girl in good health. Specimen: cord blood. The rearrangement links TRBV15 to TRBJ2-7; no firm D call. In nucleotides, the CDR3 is TGTGCCACCAGCAGAGATGAGGATTACGAGCAGTACTTC. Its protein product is CATSRDEDYEQYF.